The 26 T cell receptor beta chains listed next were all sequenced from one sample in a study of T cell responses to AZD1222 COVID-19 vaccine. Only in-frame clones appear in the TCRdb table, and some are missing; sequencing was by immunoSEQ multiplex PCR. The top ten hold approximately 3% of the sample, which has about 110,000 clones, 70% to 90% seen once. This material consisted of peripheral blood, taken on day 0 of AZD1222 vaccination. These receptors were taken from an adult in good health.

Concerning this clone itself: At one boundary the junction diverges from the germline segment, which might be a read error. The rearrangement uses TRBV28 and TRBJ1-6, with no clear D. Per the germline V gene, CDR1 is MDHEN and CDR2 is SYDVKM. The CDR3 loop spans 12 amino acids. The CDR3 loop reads CASSFQDGVLRF. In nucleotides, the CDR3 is TGTGCCAGCAGCTTCCAGGACGGAGTGCTCCGCTTT. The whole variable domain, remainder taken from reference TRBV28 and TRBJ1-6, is DVKVTQSSRYLVKRTGEKVFLECVQDMDHENMFWYRQDPGLGLRLIYFSYDVKMKEKGDIPEGYSVSREKKERFSLILESASTNQTSMYLCASSFQDGVLRFGNGTRLTVT.

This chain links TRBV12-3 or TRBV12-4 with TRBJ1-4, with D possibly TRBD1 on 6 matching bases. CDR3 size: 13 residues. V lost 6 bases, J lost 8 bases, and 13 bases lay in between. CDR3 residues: CASRLGGSEKLFF. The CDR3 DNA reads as TGTGCCAGCAGACTCGGGGGCAGCGAAAAACTGTTTTTT.

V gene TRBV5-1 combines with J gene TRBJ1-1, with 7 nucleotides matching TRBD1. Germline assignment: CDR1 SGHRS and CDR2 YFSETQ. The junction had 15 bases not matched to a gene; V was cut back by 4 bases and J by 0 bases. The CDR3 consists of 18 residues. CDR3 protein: CASSPLPGGETMNTEAFF. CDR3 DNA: TGCGCCAGCAGCCCACTCCCAGGGGGTGAAACCATGAACACTGAAGCTTTCTTT.

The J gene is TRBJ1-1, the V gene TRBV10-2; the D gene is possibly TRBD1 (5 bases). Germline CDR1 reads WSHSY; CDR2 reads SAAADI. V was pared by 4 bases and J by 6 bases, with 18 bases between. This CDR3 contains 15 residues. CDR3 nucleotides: TGCGCCAGCAGTGGAGCCGGGGCCGCGGGGTCTGAAGCTTTCTTT. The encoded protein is CASSGAGAAGSEAFF.

CDR3: CASSSGQSLLSYEQYF. The CDR3 bases are TGCGCCAGCAGCTCGGGACAGTCCCTACTCTCCTACGAGCAGTACTTC. This rearrangement joins TRBV5-1 to TRBJ2-7, with TRBD1 matching over 7 bases. Per germline, CDR1 SGHRS and CDR2 YFSETQ. This CDR3 comprises 16 residues. The V gene end was trimmed by 3 bases and the J gene end by 0 bases; junction bases not matched to a gene: 9.

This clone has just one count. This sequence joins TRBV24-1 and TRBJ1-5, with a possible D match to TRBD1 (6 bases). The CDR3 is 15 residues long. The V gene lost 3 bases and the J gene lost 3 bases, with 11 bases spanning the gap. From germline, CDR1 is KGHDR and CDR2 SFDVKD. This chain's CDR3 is CATSDPTGLNQPQHF. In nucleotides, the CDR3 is TGTGCCACCAGTGATCCCACAGGGCTCAATCAGCCCCAGCATTTT.

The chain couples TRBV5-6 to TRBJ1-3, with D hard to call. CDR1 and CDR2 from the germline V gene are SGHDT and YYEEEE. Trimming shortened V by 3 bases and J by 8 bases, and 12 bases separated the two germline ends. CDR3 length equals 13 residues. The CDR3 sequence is CASSSYTEDTIYF. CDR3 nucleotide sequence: TGTGCCAGCAGCTCATACACGGAGGACACCATATATTTT.

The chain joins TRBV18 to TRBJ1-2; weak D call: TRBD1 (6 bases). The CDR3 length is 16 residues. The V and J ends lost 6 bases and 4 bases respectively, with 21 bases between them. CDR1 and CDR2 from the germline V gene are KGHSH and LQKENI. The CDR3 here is CASSQAQTGTAYGYTF. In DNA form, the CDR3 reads TGTGCCAGCTCGCAAGCCCAGACAGGAACCGCCTATGGCTACACCTTC.

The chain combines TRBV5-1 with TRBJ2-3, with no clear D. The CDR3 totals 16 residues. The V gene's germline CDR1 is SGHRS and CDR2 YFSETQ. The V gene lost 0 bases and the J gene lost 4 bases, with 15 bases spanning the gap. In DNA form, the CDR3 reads TGCGCCAGCAGCTTGGAAGGGAATGATGACGCAGATACGCAGTATTTT. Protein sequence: CASSLEGNDDADTQYF.

This CDR3 is CASSGQGESGNTIYF. CDR3 in DNA: TGTGCCAGTAGTGGTCAGGGGGAGTCTGGAAACACCATATATTTT. The V gene is TRBV19, the J gene TRBJ1-3, with TRBD1 matching 7 bases. The CDR3 sequence is 15 residues long. Per germline, CDR1 LNHDA and CDR2 SQIVND (reference sequence). The V and J ends lost 5 bases and 1 base, in that order; junction bases with no gene match: 5.

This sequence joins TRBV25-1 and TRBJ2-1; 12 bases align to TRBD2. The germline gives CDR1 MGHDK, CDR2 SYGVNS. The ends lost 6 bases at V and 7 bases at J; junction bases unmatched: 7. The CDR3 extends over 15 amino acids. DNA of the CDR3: TGTGCCAGCAGCGACCTAGCGGGGGGGCGAAATGAGCAGTTCTTC. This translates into CASSDLAGGRNEQFF.

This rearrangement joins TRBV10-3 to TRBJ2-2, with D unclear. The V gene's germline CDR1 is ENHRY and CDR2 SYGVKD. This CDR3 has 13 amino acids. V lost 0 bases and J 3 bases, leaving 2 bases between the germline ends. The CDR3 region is CAISESYTGELFF. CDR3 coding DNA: TGTGCCATCAGTGAGTCGTACACCGGGGAGCTGTTTTTT.

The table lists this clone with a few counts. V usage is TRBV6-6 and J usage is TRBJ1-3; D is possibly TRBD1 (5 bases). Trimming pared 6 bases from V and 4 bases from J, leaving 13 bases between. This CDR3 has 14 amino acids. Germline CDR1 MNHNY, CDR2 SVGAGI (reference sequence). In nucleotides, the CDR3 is TGTGCCAGCAGCCCCGGGACGGAAGGAAACACCATATATTTT. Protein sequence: CASSPGTEGNTIYF.

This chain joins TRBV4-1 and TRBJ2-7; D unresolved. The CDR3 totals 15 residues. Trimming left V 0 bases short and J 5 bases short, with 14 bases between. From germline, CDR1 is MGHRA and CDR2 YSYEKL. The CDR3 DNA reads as TGCGCCAGCAGCCAAGACGGGCCCTCTGCTGACGAGCAGTACTTC. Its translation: CASSQDGPSADEQYF.

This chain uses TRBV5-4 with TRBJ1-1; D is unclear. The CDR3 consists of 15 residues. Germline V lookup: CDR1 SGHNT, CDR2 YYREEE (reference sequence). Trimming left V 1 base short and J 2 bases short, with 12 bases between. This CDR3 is CASSLFPGPNTEAFF. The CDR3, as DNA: TGTGCCAGCAGCTTGTTTCCGGGCCCTAACACTGAAGCTTTCTTT.

CDR3 coding DNA: TGTGCCAGCACCCTAGCGGGGGCCAGAGGGAATGAGCAGTTCTTC. It encodes CASTLAGARGNEQFF. J is TRBJ2-1 and V is TRBV11-2, with 10 bases aligning to TRBD2. Germline CDR1 is SGHAT and CDR2 is FQNNGV. The CDR3 extends over 15 amino acids. V shed 7 bases and J 7 bases; nucleotides not matched to a gene: 10.

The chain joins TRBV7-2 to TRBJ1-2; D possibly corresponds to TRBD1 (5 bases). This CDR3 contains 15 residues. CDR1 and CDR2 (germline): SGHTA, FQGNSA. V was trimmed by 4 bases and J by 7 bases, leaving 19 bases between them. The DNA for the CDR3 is TGTGCCAGCAGCTCCTATATCCAGGGAAGTGGTGGCTACACCTTC. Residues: CASSSYIQGSGGYTF.

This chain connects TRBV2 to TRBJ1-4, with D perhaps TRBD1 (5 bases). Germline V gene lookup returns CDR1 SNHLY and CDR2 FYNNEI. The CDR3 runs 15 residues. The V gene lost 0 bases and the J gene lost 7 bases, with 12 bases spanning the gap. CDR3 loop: CASSEAQGAAEKLFF. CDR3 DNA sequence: TGTGCCAGCAGTGAAGCGCAAGGGGCGGCTGAAAAACTGTTTTTT.

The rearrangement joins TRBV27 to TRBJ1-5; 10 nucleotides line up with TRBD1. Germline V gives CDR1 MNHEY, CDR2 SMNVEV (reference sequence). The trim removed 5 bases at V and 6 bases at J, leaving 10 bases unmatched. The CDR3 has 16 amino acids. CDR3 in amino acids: CASSAIDRGRGQPQHF. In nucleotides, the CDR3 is TGTGCCAGCAGTGCAATCGACAGGGGGCGCGGTCAGCCCCAGCATTTT.

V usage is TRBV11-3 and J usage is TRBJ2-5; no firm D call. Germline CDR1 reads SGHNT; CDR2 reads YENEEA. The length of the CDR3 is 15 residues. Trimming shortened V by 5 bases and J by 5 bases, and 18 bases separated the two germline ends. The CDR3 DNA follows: TGTGCCAGCAGCCTGGGTGGAGCTAGTGGGGAGACCCAGTACTTC. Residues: CASSLGGASGETQYF.

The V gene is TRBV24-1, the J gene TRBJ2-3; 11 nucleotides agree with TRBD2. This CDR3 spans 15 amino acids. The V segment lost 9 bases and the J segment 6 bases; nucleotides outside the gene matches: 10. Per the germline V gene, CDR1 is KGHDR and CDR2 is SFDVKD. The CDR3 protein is CATQAASGGSDTQYF. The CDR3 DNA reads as TGTGCCACCCAGGCGGCTAGCGGGGGGTCGGATACGCAGTATTTT.

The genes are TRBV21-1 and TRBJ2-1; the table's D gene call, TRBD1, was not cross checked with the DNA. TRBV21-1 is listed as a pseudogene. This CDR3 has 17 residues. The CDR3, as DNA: TGTGCCAGCAGCAAAGGGGCCATCGTCGTAGGATTGAATGAGCAGTTCTTC. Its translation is CASSKGAIVVGLNEQFF.

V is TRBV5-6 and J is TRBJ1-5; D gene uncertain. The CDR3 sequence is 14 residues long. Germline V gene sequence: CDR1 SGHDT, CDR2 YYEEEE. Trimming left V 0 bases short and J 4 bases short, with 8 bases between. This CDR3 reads CASSLVAGNQPQHF. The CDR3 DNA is TGTGCCAGCAGCTTGGTAGCGGGGAATCAGCCCCAGCATTTT.

CDR3 in DNA: TGTGCCAGCAGCCCCCTCCAAGGGGAGACCCAGTACTTC. Its protein is CASSPLQGETQYF. The chain carries TRBV12-3 or TRBV12-4 and TRBJ2-5; D remains unclear. Trimming stripped 6 bases from V and 5 bases from J, with 13 bases between. The CDR3 totals 13 residues.

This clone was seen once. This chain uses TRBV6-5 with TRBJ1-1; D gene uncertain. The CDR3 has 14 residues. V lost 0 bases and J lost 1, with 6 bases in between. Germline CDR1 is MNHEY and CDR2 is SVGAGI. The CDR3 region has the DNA TGTGCCAGCAGTTACTCAGGTTCGAACACTGAAGCTTTCTTT. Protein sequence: CASSYSGSNTEAFF.

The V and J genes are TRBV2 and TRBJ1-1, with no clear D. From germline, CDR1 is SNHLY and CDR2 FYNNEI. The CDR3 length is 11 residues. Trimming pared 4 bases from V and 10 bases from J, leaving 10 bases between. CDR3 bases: TGTGCCAGCAGTGCGGAGGGCCTAGCTTTCTTT. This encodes CASSAEGLAFF.